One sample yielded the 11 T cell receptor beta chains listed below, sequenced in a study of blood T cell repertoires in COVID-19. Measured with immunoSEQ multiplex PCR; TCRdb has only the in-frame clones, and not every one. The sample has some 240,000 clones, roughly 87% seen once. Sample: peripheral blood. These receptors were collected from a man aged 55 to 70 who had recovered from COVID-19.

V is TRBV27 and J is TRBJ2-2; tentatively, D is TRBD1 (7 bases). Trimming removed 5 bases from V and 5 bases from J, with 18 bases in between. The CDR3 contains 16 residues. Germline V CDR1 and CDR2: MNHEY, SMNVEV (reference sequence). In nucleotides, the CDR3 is TGTGCCAGCAGTCTATATACCAGGGGGACTACCGGGGAGCTGTTTTTT. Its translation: CASSLYTRGTTGELFF.

The CDR3 region is CASSTNREPGDNEQFF. CDR3 DNA: TGTGCCAGTAGTACGAACAGGGAACCTGGAGACAATGAGCAGTTCTTC. The V call is TRBV19, the J call TRBJ2-1; D might be TRBD1 (6 bases). Per the germline V gene, CDR1 is LNHDA and CDR2 is SQIVND (reference sequence). CDR3 length: 16 amino acids. V was pared by 4 bases and J by 5 bases, with 18 bases between.

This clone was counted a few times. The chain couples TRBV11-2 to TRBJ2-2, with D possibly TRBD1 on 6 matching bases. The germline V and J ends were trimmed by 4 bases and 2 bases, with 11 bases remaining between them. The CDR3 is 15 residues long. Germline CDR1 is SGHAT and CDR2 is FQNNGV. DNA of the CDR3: TGTGCCAGCAGCTCCGGGACACTTAACACCGGGGAGCTGTTTTTT. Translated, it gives CASSSGTLNTGELFF. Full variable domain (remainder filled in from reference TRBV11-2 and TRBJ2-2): EAGVAQSPRYKIIEKRQSVAFWCNPISGHATLYWYQQILGQGPKLLIQFQNNGVVDDSQLPKDRFSAERLKGVDSTLKIQPAKLEDSAVYLCASSSGTLNTGELFFGEGSRLTVL.

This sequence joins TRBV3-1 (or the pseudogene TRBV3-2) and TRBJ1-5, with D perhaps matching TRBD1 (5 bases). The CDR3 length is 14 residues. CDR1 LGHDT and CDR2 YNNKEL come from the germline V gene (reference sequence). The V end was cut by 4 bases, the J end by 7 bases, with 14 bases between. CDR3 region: CASSLRDSTQPQHF. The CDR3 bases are TGTGCCAGCAGCCTCCGGGACTCAACCCAGCCCCAGCATTTT.

The CDR3: CASSYSGGQGPPGYTF. CDR3 sequence (DNA): TGTGCCAGCAGTTACTCAGGGGGACAAGGCCCACCCGGCTACACCTTC. The J gene is TRBJ1-2, the V gene TRBV6-6, with D tentatively TRBD1 (6 bases). Germline CDR1 is MNHNY and CDR2 is SVGAGI (reference sequence). Trimming took 0 bases from V and 8 from J, leaving 19 bases between them. CDR3 length equals 16 residues.

The CDR3 reads CASRTTDSGANVLTF. CDR3 nucleotides: TGTGCCAGCAGGACCACAGACTCTGGGGCCAACGTCCTGACTTTC. This chain joins TRBV28 and TRBJ2-6; D is unclear. The CDR3 runs to 15 residues. The germline CDR1 and CDR2 sequences are MDHEN and SYDVKM. V was trimmed by 6 bases and J by 0 bases, leaving 9 bases between them. The whole variable domain, filled in from reference TRBV28 and TRBJ2-6, reads DVKVTQSSRYLVKRTGEKVFLECVQDMDHENMFWYRQDPGLGLRLIYFSYDVKMKEKGDIPEGYSVSREKKERFSLILESASTNQTSMYLCASRTTDSGANVLTFGAGSRLTVL.

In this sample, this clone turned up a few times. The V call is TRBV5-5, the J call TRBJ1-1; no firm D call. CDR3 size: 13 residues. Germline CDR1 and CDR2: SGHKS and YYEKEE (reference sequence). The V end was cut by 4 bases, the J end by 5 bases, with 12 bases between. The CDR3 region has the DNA TGTGCCAGCAGCCGGGAGAGGGAAACTGAAGCTTTCTTT. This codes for CASSRERETEAFF. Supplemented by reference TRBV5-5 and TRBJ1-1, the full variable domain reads DAGVTQSPTHLIKTRGQQVTLRCSPISGHKSVSWYQQVLGQGPQFIFQYYEKEERGRGNFPDRFSARQFPNYSSELNVNALLLGDSALYLCASSRERETEAFFGQGTRLTVV.

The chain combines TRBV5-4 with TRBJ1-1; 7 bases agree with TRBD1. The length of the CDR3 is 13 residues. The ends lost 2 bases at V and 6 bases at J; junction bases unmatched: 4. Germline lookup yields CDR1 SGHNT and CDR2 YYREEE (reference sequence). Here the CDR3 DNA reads TGTGCCAGCAGCTTACAGGGGAGATCTGAAGCTTTCTTT. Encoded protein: CASSLQGRSEAFF.

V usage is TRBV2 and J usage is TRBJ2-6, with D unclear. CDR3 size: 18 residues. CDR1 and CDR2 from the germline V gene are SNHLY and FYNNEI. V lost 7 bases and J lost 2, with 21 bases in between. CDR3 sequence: CASTEWYSRVAGANVLTF. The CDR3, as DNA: TGTGCCAGCACCGAATGGTATAGTCGGGTGGCTGGGGCCAACGTCCTGACTTTC. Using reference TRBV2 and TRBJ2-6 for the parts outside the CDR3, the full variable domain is EPEVTQTPSHQVTQMGQEVILRCVPISNHLYFYWYRQILGQKVEFLVSFYNNEISEKSEIFDDQFSVERPDGSNFTLKIRSTKLEDSAMYFCASTEWYSRVAGANVLTFGAGSRLTVL.

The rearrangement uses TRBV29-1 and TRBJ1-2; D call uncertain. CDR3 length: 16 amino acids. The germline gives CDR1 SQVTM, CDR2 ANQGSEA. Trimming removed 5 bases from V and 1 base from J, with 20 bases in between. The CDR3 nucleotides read TGCAGCGTTATTTCGCCGGTCGGTTCCCTTAACTATGGCTACACCTTC. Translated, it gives CSVISPVGSLNYGYTF.

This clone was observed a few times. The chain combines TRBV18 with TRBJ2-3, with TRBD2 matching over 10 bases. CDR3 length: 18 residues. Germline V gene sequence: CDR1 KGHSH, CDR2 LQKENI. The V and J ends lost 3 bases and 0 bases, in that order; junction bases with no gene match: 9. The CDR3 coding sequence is TGTGCCAGCTCACCGGAGCCTACTAGCGGGGCCAGCACAGATACGCAGTATTTT. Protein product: CASSPEPTSGASTDTQYF.